The rows below give T cell receptor beta chains drawn from one sample of a study of blood T cell repertoires in COVID-19. Libraries were prepared by immunoSEQ multiplex PCR; TCRdb keeps only in-frame clonotypes and omits some of them. The repertoire holds about 120,000 clones, with 84% as singletons. The sample taken for sequencing was peripheral blood. These receptors were obtained from a woman between 35 and 50 years old with acute or convalescent COVID-19. The CDR3 runs from the conserved cysteine through the conserved F or W. Fields, in order: D gene, V gene, clone size, J gene, CDR3 protein, CDR3 DNA. A D gene is named only where the DNA matches it firmly. Clone size is stated in some rows and not others, as once, few, many or a class when expanded.

.	TRBV19	.	TRBJ2-1	CASSIEAGVALFF	TGTGCCAGTAGTATAGAGGCAGGGGTCGCTCTGTTCTTC
.	TRBV7-9	.	TRBJ1-1	CASSLEGAINTEAFF	TGTGCCAGCAGCTTGGAAGGGGCAATTAACACTGAAGCTTTCTTT
TRBD1	TRBV6-5	.	TRBJ1-2	CASIMTGTGLGYTF	TGTGCCAGCATTATGACCGGGACAGGGCTTGGCTACACCTTC
TRBD1	TRBV7-9	once	TRBJ1-4	CASSLAYGTDEKLFF	TGTGCCAGCAGCTTAGCCTATGGGACAGATGAAAAACTGTTTTTT
TRBD1	TRBV4-1	.	TRBJ2-2	CASSQGTGTGVTGELFF	TGCGCCAGCAGCCAGGGAACCGGGACAGGGGTGACCGGGGAGCTGTTTTTT
.	TRBV5-1	.	TRBJ1-1	CASSQGGANTEAFF	TGCGCCAGCAGTCAGGGAGGGGCGAACACTGAAGCTTTCTTT
.	TRBV19	.	TRBJ2-5	CASSPGFTGSQETQYF	TGTGCCAGTAGTCCCGGTTTTACAGGGTCCCAAGAGACCCAGTACTTC
.	TRBV6-5	.	TRBJ1-6	CATLSPGLPHSPLHF	TGTGCCACCCTCTCCCCGGGACTCCCCCATTCACCCCTCCACTTT
.	TRBV23-1	.	TRBJ2-7	CASINTKPSGRGSYEQYF	TGCGCCAGCATTAACACAAAGCCCTCGGGTAGGGGTTCCTACGAGCAGTACTTC
.	TRBV7-9	.	TRBJ1-2	CASSLEVAGLRDGYTF	TGTGCCAGCAGCTTAGAGGTGGCAGGACTGAGGGATGGCTACACCTTC
.	TRBV10-1	.	TRBJ2-2	CASSDIGQINGGELFF	TGCGCCAGCAGTGACATAGGACAGATAAACGGCGGGGAGCTGTTTTTT
.	TRBV2	once	TRBJ1-5	CASSDMRGRAQPQHF	TGTGCCAGCAGTGATATGCGGGGCAGGGCACAGCCCCAGCATTTT
.	TRBV25-1	.	TRBJ2-1	CASSGQGGYNEQFF	TGTGCCAGCAGTGGCCAGGGAGGCTACAATGAGCAGTTCTTC
TRBD1	TRBV5-1	.	TRBJ2-7	CASSLTQGLYEQYF	TGCGCCAGCAGCTTGACACAGGGGCTCTACGAGCAGTACTTC
.	TRBV14	.	TRBJ2-1	CASSQDGAVYNEQFF	TGTGCCAGCAGCCAAGACGGCGCGGTTTACAATGAGCAGTTCTTC
.	TRBV25-1	.	TRBJ1-2	CASSGSRSGSLNYGYTF	TGTGCCAGCAGTGGGTCGCGTTCGGGTAGCCTGAACTATGGCTACACCTTC
.	TRBV3-1/TRBV3-2	.	TRBJ1-2	CASSQFSGTTNYGYTF	TGTGCCAGCAGCCAATTCTCCGGGACAACTAACTATGGCTACACCTTC
TRBD1	TRBV9	.	TRBJ2-2	CASSQGTGLYTGELFF	TGTGCCAGCAGCCAAGGGACAGGGCTGTACACCGGGGAGCTGTTTTTT
TRBD1	TRBV6-5	.	TRBJ1-2	CAIRTGEYGYTF	TGTGCCATACGAACAGGGGAGTATGGCTACACCTTC
TRBD2	TRBV9	.	TRBJ2-1	CASSFLAVSYNEQFF	TGTGCCAGCAGCTTCCTAGCGGTCTCCTACAATGAGCAGTTCTTC
TRBD1	TRBV19	.	TRBJ1-2	CASSLTRWDRLDHGYTF	TGTGCCAGTAGTCTCACACGATGGGACAGGTTAGACCATGGCTACACCTTC
.	TRBV6-1	few	TRBJ1-2	CASSEVLSRSGYTF	TGTGCCAGCAGTGAAGTTCTTTCTAGGTCCGGCTACACCTTC
.	TRBV19	.	TRBJ1-3	CASSNRAGNRASGNTIYF	TGTGCCAGTAGTAACCGGGCAGGGAATCGGGCCTCTGGAAACACCATATATTTT
.	TRBV30	.	TRBJ1-5	CAWAERTGTINQPQHF	TGTGCCTGGGCAGAAAGAACCGGGACAATTAATCAGCCCCAGCATTTT
.	TRBV5-1	once	TRBJ1-4	CASSSLSGEKLFF	TGCGCCAGCAGCTCATTAAGCGGCGAAAAACTGTTTTTT
.	TRBV7-9	.	TRBJ1-5	CASSGGSTGNQPQHF	TGTGCCAGTTCGGGGGGATCCACGGGCAATCAGCCCCAGCATTTT
TRBD2	TRBV6-6	.	TRBJ2-1	CASSYPRGGRVNEQFF	TGTGCCAGCAGTTACCCCCGGGGGGGCCGGGTAAATGAGCAGTTCTTC
.	TRBV7-2	once	TRBJ2-3	CASSLVRGGKDTQYF	TGTGCCAGCAGCTTAGTTAGGGGGGGTAAGGATACGCAGTATTTT
.	TRBV7-2	.	TRBJ2-5	CASSHGGYQETQYF	TGTGCCAGCAGCCATGGGGGGTACCAAGAGACCCAGTACTTC
TRBD1	TRBV29-1	.	TRBJ1-1	CSVARTGGFGDTEAFF	TGCAGCGTTGCCCGGACAGGGGGCTTCGGGGACACTGAAGCTTTCTTT
.	TRBV2	.	TRBJ1-3	CASSPRTAGGNTIYF	TGTGCCAGCAGTCCACGGACAGCCGGTGGAAACACCATATATTTT
TRBD1	TRBV6-2/TRBV6-3	.	TRBJ2-7	CASSRGQGSYEQYF	TGTGCCAGCAGTCGGGGACAGGGGTCATACGAGCAGTACTTC
.	TRBV10-3	.	TRBJ1-2	CAIMRQLNYGYTF	TGTGCCATCATGAGACAGCTTAACTATGGCTACACCTTC
.	TRBV2	.	TRBJ1-5	CASSGGTGRVFGQPQHF	TGTGCCAGCAGTGGGGGCACAGGCCGGGTTTTTGGACAGCCCCAGCATTTT
.	TRBV21-1	once	TRBJ2-2	CASSSGTPSGAGELFF	TGTGCCAGCAGCTCTGGGACACCTTCAGGGGCCGGGGAGCTGTTTTTT
TRBD1	TRBV5-1	.	TRBJ2-7	CASSLGTGYEQYF	TGCGCCAGCAGCTTGGGGACAGGCTACGAGCAGTACTTC
.	TRBV6-6	once	TRBJ1-1	CASSMDSDTEAFF	TGTGCCAGCAGCATGGACAGTGACACTGAAGCTTTCTTT
TRBD2	TRBV28	once	TRBJ2-3	CASSLTKRGPTDTQYF	TGTGCCAGCAGTCTCACGAAGCGGGGGCCTACAGATACGCAGTATTTT
TRBD2	TRBV3-1/TRBV3-2	once	TRBJ2-2	CASSQAKTSGNTGELFF	TGTGCCAGCAGCCAAGCGAAGACTAGCGGGAACACCGGGGAGCTGTTTTTT
.	TRBV19	.	TRBJ1-6	CASSIQGTSPLHF	TGTGCCAGTAGTATTCAGGGGACTTCACCCCTCCACTTT
.	TRBV6-5	.	TRBJ1-4	CASRTGSATNEKLFF	TGTGCCAGCCGCACAGGGTCCGCAACTAATGAAAAACTGTTTTTT
TRBD2	TRBV11-2	.	TRBJ2-2	CASRTYGLAGITGELFF	TGTGCCAGCAGGACATACGGACTAGCGGGGATAACCGGGGAGCTGTTTTTT
TRBD1	TRBV4-2	.	TRBJ1-2	CASSQGGQEYGYTF	TGTGCCAGCAGCCAAGGGGGACAGGAATATGGCTACACCTTC
TRBD1	TRBV4-1	few	TRBJ2-7	CASSRQGENEQYF	TGCGCCAGCAGCCGACAGGGCGAGAACGAGCAGTACTTC
.	TRBV6-5	.	TRBJ1-6	CASIIVPQNNSPLHF	TGTGCCAGCATCATCGTTCCCCAGAATAATTCACCCCTCCACTTT
.	TRBV4-1	once	TRBJ2-5	CASSQGGSGETQYF	TGCGCCAGCAGCCAAGGAGGGTCCGGGGAGACCCAGTACTTC
TRBD1	TRBV2	few	TRBJ1-4	CASGRQGGYNEKLFF	TGTGCCAGCGGTAGACAGGGGGGCTATAATGAAAAACTGTTTTTT
TRBD2	TRBV7-3	.	TRBJ2-1	CASSLSSSGGAYEQFF	TGTGCCAGCAGCCTGTCCTCTAGCGGGGGGGCGTATGAGCAGTTCTTC
.	TRBV18	few	TRBJ2-2	CASSGQLDTGELFF	TGTGCCAGCTCCGGACAGTTGGATACCGGGGAGCTGTTTTTT
.	TRBV10-3	.	TRBJ1-1	CAISESGGGAEAFF	TGTGCCATCAGTGAGTCTGGCGGGGGGGCAGAGGCTTTCTTT
.	TRBV7-2	.	TRBJ1-5	CASSVQSNQPQHF	TGTGCCAGCAGCGTCCAAAGCAATCAGCCCCAGCATTTT
TRBD1	TRBV10-3	.	TRBJ1-2	CAIRRTGLDYGYTF	TGTGCCATCAGAAGGACAGGGTTGGACTATGGCTACACCTTC
TRBD1	TRBV5-1	.	TRBJ1-6	CASSTWTGEGSPLHF	TGCGCCAGCAGCACCTGGACAGGGGAAGGATCACCCCTCCACTTT